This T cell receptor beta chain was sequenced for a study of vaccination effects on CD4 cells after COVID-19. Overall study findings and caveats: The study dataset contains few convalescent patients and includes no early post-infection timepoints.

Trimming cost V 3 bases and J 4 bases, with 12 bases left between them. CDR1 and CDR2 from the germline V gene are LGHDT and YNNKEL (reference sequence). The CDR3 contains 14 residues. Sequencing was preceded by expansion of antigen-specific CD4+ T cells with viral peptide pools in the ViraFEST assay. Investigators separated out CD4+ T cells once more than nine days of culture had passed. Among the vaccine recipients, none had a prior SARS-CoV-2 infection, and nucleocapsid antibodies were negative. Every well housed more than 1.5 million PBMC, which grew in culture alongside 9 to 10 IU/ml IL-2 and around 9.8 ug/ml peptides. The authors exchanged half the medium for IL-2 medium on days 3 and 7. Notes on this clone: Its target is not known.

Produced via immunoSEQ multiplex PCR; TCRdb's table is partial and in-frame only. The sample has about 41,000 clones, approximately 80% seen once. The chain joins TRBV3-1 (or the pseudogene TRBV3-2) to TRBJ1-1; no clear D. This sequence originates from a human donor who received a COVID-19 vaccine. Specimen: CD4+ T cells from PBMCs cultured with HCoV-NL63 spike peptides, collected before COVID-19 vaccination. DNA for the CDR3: TGTGCCAGCAGCCACTGGACCAGGTCCACTGAAGCTTTCTTT. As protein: CASSHWTRSTEAFF.